This T cell receptor beta chain was profiled in a study of T cell repertoires in cytomegalovirus infection. Study overall: Through public TCR beta signatures, both CMV infection and matching HLA type were indicated. Study findings and constraints: Ex vivo, HLA-C-restricted CMV-specific TCR beta clonotypes prevailed over the rest of the response.

This clonotype has a handful of counts. Its antigen is not known. The length of the CDR3 is 14 residues. With 6 bases clipped from V and 4 bases from J, the junction kept 7 bases outside the gene matches. TCRdb fed the reads into MiXCR, producing one record per CDR3 protein. The table includes about 830,000 distinct CDR3 sequences, less than 35% detected once. The genes are TRBV12-3 or TRBV12-4 and TRBJ1-1; 8 bases agree with TRBD1. The clonotype originates from a human donor in good health (CMV status not recorded). Some clones in this sample may be carry-over from other donors' samples. Sequenced here: cultured CD8+ T cells from PBMCs, sampled from culture after CMV antigen stimulation. The CDR3 reads CASSWTGLGTEAFF. The CDR3 DNA reads as TGTGCCAGCAGCTGGACAGGGCTGGGCACTGAAGCTTTCTTT.